This TCR beta chain originates from a study of identical twins. The study, taken as a whole, reports: One should note that invariant MAIT and iNKT cells could partly confound zero-insertion analyses.

MiXCR, run by TCRdb on the 5' RACE reads, gives a single entry per CDR3 protein. Among around 490,000 distinct CDR3 sequences listed, 15% were seen once. This clonotype showed up just a few times. As yet, its antigen is unknown. Germline V gene data show CDR1 as KGHDR and CDR2 as SFDVKD. CDR3 size: 15 residues. The V and J ends lost 5 bases and 2 bases respectively, with 11 bases between them. These data also formed part of another study, on yellow fever vaccine responses in identical twins.

The sample consisted of CD4+ T cells sorted from blood. The J gene is TRBJ2-2, the V gene TRBV24-1, with D unresolved. This sequence originates from a woman between 18 and 30 years old in good health. The CDR3 is CATSVAKGNTGELFF. The CDR3 DNA reads as TGTGCCACCAGTGTGGCAAAGGGAAACACCGGGGAGCTGTTTTTT.